This paragraph reports one T cell receptor (beta chain). Its antigen is unknown. Sequencing used immunoSEQ multiplex PCR; TCRdb keeps in-frame clones, though not all of them. Here the sample spans fewer than 30,000 clones, roughly 90% being singletons. The data originate from a study of T cells in localized non-small cell lung cancer. Points from the study as a whole: Owing to sequencing of a solitary tumor region, heterogeneity cannot be discounted. Adjacent lung had a median about 55 of the 100 largest tumor clones. Tumor trailed uninvolved adjacent lung in T cell clonality, which peaked there.

With 4 bases removed from V and 0 bases from J, the gap between germline ends came to 15 bases. The CDR3 is 15 amino acids. Per the germline V gene, CDR1 is GTSNPN and CDR2 is SVGIG (reference sequence). This receptor was obtained from a man aged 35 to 69 with stage II lung adenocarcinoma. The sample here was PBMCs, taken before any cancer treatment. The V gene is TRBV30, the J gene TRBJ1-1, with D possibly TRBD1 on 5 matching bases. DNA of the CDR3: TGTGCCTGGAAGGTGCAGGGAACCTTGAACACTGAAGCTTTCTTT. Translating gives CAWKVQGTLNTEAFF.